This TCR beta chain was identified during a study of shared clonotypes between healthy human individuals. Notes on this clone: Its antigen remains unidentified.

V dropped 3 bases and J dropped 2 bases, with 24 bases sitting between them. This CDR3 has 18 residues. Per the germline V gene, CDR1 is SGHRS and CDR2 is YFSETQ. The deep-level immunoSEQ assay was used. Replicate sorted-subset PCRs were loaded with about 0.2 ug DNA, about 28,000 T cell genomes. Assay used: immunoSEQ multiplex PCR; TCRdb lists only in-frame clones, some missing. The sample lists roughly 2.2 million clones, 93% occurring once. Study-wide points: Across a handful of donors, naive CD4 shared about 5%, naive CD8 about 3.2%, memory CD4 2% to 2.5%, memory CD8 around 0.36%.

CD4+ cells yielded CD45RA+ naive and CD45RA-negative memory subsets. The TCR sequence derives from a young man in good health. Some clones in this sample may be carry-over from other donors' samples. Sequencing was carried out using naive CD4+ T cells from PBMCs. The subset here: CD45RA+ positively selected. The chain recombines TRBV5-1 with TRBJ2-7; possibly TRBD2 for D (6 bases). The CDR3: CASSWGVFAGSQTYEQYF. As DNA, the CDR3 is TGCGCCAGCAGCTGGGGGGTATTTGCTGGGAGTCAGACCTACGAGCAGTACTTC.